Sequencing of this TCR beta chain was carried out in a study of T cells in Graves' hyperthyroidism and ophthalmopathy. On the study more broadly: Any treatment followed the collection of peripheral blood at initial diagnosis.

The CDR3 loop spans 15 amino acids. V shed 7 bases and J shed 3 bases, with 18 bases lying between them. Germline assignment: CDR1 LNHDA and CDR2 SQIVND (reference sequence). About this clonotype: As yet, its antigen is unknown.

TCR beta CDR3 regions were amplified from RNA. The study used the HTBI primer set for a first-round RT-PCR of the TCR CDR3. TCRdb ran MiXCR on the multiplex PCR reads and lists one entry per CDR3 protein. In the table there are more than 550,000 distinct CDR3 sequences, 15% to 20% of which are singletons. Study results and limitations: Blood also showed most of the thyroid clonotypes that were expanded above 0.001.

Blood was drawn at first hyperthyroidism diagnosis, before any ophthalmopathy symptoms. Sequencing used blood. This chain uses TRBV19 with TRBJ1-1; no clear D. The receptor comes from a woman aged 45-65 years with Graves' hyperthyroidism that later progressed to Graves' ophthalmopathy. CDR3 protein: CASTIHWVADTEAFF. CDR3 nucleotide sequence: TGTGCCAGTACCATCCATTGGGTTGCGGACACTGAAGCTTTCTTT.